The 12 T cell receptor beta chains presented below share a single source sample, sequenced in a study of cytomegalovirus exposure and HLA in healthy donors. PCR involved 60 Vbeta and 13 Jbeta primers. Data came from immunoSEQ multiplex PCR; TCRdb stores just in-frame clones and leaves some out. The table includes about 130,000 clones, around 67% detected once. The specimen was PBMCs. Every receptor here comes from a man aged 18-30 years in good health and CMV-seropositive.

This chain connects TRBV19 to TRBJ2-5; TRBD1 aligns across 8 bases. Trimming cost V 4 bases and J 1 base; bases outside gene matches: 5. The CDR3 spans 15 residues. The germline V gene encodes CDR1 LNHDA and CDR2 SQIVND (reference sequence). In DNA form, the CDR3 reads TGTGCCAGTAGTACGGGACAGGCTTTCCAAGAGACCCAGTACTTC. It translates to CASSTGQAFQETQYF.

This clone occurred a few times. The rearrangement uses TRBV29-1 and TRBJ1-2, with TRBD1 matching 9 bases. V was pared by 7 bases and J by 6 bases, with 0 bases of the junction left unmatched. The CDR3 runs 10 residues. Germline CDR1 SQVTM, CDR2 ANQGSEA. The CDR3 sequence is CSGQGDGYTF. The CDR3 bases are TGCAGCGGACAGGGGGATGGCTACACCTTC.

CDR3 sequence reads: CASSLYPTDEQFF. The CDR3 DNA reads as TGTGCCAGCAGCTTGTACCCGACAGATGAGCAGTTCTTC. The J gene is TRBJ2-1, the V gene TRBV5-6, with a tentative D call TRBD1 (5 bases). Trimming removed 1 base from V and 8 bases from J, with 10 bases in between. The CDR3 sequence is 13 residues long. CDR1 is SGHDT and CDR2 is YYEEEE in the germline V gene.

The chain links TRBV10-3 to TRBJ1-5; TRBD1 aligns across 9 bases. Germline CDR1 reads ENHRY; CDR2 reads SYGVKD. The CDR3 contains 13 residues. Trimming removed 4 bases from V and 6 bases from J; junction bases left unmatched: 1. In DNA, the CDR3 is TGTGCCATCAGTGGACAGGGGGGTCAGCCCCAGCATTTT. Translated: CAISGQGGQPQHF.

This clone was seen once. Here the CDR3 DNA reads TGTGCCAGCAGCCGACTAGCGGGGCAGGAGACCCAGTACTTC. Its protein is CASSRLAGQETQYF. The rearrangement joins TRBV5-4 to TRBJ2-5; 11 nucleotides line up with TRBD2. After removal of 4 bases from V and 5 bases from J, the junction contained 4 bases not matched to a gene. Germline CDR1 SGHNT, CDR2 YYREEE (reference sequence). The CDR3 is made up of 14 amino acids.

The J gene is TRBJ2-5, the V gene TRBV7-2, with D possibly TRBD2 on 6 matching bases. There are 15 residues in the CDR3. V lost 1 base and J 5 bases, leaving 14 bases between the germline ends. Germline lookup yields CDR1 SGHTA and CDR2 FQGNSA. CDR3 loop: CASSLDLRDVETQYF. CDR3 nucleotide sequence: TGTGCCAGCAGCTTAGATTTGCGGGACGTCGAGACCCAGTACTTC.

V and J are TRBV6-1 and TRBJ2-5; D not resolved. V lost 5 bases and J 2 bases, leaving 12 bases between the germline ends. This CDR3 comprises 14 residues. Germline CDR1 reads MNHNS; CDR2 reads SASEGT. Here the CDR3 reads CASSRPQYQETQYF. For the CDR3, the DNA is TGTGCCAGCAGTCGACCACAGTATCAAGAGACCCAGTACTTC.

The chain is built from TRBV29-1 and TRBJ2-2; the D gene is possibly TRBD2 (7 bases). The CDR3 runs to 14 residues. Germline V lookup: CDR1 SQVTM, CDR2 ANQGSEA. V lost 7 bases, J lost 4 bases, and 16 bases lay in between. Written as DNA, the CDR3 is TGCAGCGCCCAAGAGGGAGGGGGCACCGGGGAGCTGTTTTTT. Encoded protein: CSAQEGGGTGELFF.

The chain joins TRBV4-1 to TRBJ2-3, with D possibly TRBD2 on 5 matching bases. The ends were cut back, 3 bases at V and 3 bases at J, with 19 bases in the middle. CDR1 and CDR2 from the germline V gene are MGHRA and YSYEKL. This CDR3 is 17 amino acids long. CDR3 residues: CASSHRNYGKETDTQYF. DNA for the CDR3: TGCGCCAGCAGCCACCGGAACTACGGGAAGGAGACAGATACGCAGTATTTT.

The chain combines TRBV18 with TRBJ1-5, with a weak D call TRBD1 (6 bases). The ends were cut back, 3 bases at V and 3 bases at J, with 18 bases in the middle. Germline loops: CDR1 KGHSH, CDR2 LQKENI. The CDR3 contains 17 residues. The DNA of the CDR3 is TGTGCCAGCTCACCCCTGGGGGCAGGGGACACCAATCAGCCCCAGCATTTT. Its protein is CASSPLGAGDTNQPQHF.

The genes are TRBV28 and TRBJ2-3, with 9 positions matching TRBD1. The ends lost 3 bases at V and 0 bases at J; junction bases unmatched: 7. Germline lookup yields CDR1 MDHEN and CDR2 SYDVKM. The CDR3 consists of 17 residues. CDR3 DNA: TGTGCCAGCAGTTTCGGGACGGGACAGGGCAGCACAGATACGCAGTATTTT. It codes for CASSFGTGQGSTDTQYF.

The V and J genes are TRBV9 and TRBJ1-6; the D gene is possibly TRBD1 (6 bases). Germline V lookup: CDR1 SGDLS, CDR2 YYNGEE. V shed 3 bases and J shed 0 bases, with 13 bases lying between them. There are 17 residues in the CDR3. This CDR3 reads CASSGRRGSSYNSPLHF. DNA for the CDR3: TGTGCCAGCAGCGGCCGCAGGGGAAGCTCCTATAATTCACCCCTCCACTTT.